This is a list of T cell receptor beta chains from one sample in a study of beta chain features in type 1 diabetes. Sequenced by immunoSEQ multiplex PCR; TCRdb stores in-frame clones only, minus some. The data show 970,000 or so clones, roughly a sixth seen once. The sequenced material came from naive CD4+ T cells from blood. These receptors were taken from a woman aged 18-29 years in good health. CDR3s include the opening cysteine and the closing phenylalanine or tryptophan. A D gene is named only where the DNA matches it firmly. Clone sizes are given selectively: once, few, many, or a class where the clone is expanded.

CDR3aa: CASSARDSQAGNTIYF; CDR3nt: TGTGCCAGCAGCGCTCGGGACAGTCAAGCTGGAAACACCATATATTTT; d_gene: TRBD1; v_gene: TRBV7-9; abundance: few; j_gene: TRBJ1-3
CDR3aa: CSVERRGAGADTQYF; CDR3nt: TGCAGCGTTGAGAGGCGAGGGGCAGGAGCAGATACGCAGTATTTT; d_gene: -; v_gene: TRBV29-1; abundance: few; j_gene: TRBJ2-3
CDR3aa: CASRQRDSSGEQYF; CDR3nt: TGCGCCAGCAGACAACGGGACAGTTCTGGCGAGCAGTACTTC; d_gene: TRBD1; v_gene: TRBV5-1; abundance: -; j_gene: TRBJ2-7
CDR3aa: CATSRVLVETQYF; CDR3nt: TGTGCCACCAGCAGAGTCCTTGTAGAGACCCAGTACTTC; d_gene: -; v_gene: TRBV15; abundance: few; j_gene: TRBJ2-5
CDR3aa: CASSPSPSSYNEQFF; CDR3nt: TGTGCCAGCAGCCCCTCCCCGAGCTCCTACAATGAGCAGTTCTTC; d_gene: -; v_gene: TRBV7-2; abundance: -; j_gene: TRBJ2-1
CDR3aa: CASSQDLRTDTQYF; CDR3nt: TGCGCCAGCAGCCAAGACCTAAGAACAGATACGCAGTATTTT; d_gene: -; v_gene: TRBV4-3; abundance: few; j_gene: TRBJ2-3
CDR3aa: CASSLYRHEQFF; CDR3nt: TGTGCCAGCAGCTTATACAGACATGAGCAGTTCTTC; d_gene: -; v_gene: TRBV7-2; abundance: few; j_gene: TRBJ2-1
CDR3aa: CASSQSAHRGEEKLFF; CDR3nt: TGCGCCAGCAGTCAATCAGCCCACAGGGGCGAAGAAAAACTGTTTTTT; d_gene: TRBD1; v_gene: TRBV23-1; abundance: few; j_gene: TRBJ1-4
CDR3aa: CSAQGQGQETQYF; CDR3nt: TGCAGCGCTCAGGGACAGGGGCAAGAGACCCAGTACTTC; d_gene: TRBD1; v_gene: TRBV29-1; abundance: -; j_gene: TRBJ2-5
CDR3aa: CASSLRETTYEQYF; CDR3nt: TGCGCCAGCAGCTTACGCGAGACAACTTACGAGCAGTACTTC; d_gene: -; v_gene: TRBV5-1; abundance: -; j_gene: TRBJ2-7
CDR3aa: CASSQGSGRIRLFF; CDR3nt: TGCGCCAGCAGCCAAGGTAGCGGGAGAATTCGATTGTTCTTC; d_gene: TRBD2; v_gene: TRBV4-3; abundance: -; j_gene: TRBJ2-1
CDR3aa: CASSPGLLQETQYF; CDR3nt: TGTGCTAGCAGCCCGGGACTGTTGCAAGAGACCCAGTACTTC; d_gene: -; v_gene: TRBV7-7; abundance: -; j_gene: TRBJ2-5
CDR3aa: CASVGEQFF; CDR3nt: TGTGCCAGCGTGGGTGAGCAGTTCTTC; d_gene: -; v_gene: TRBV11-3; abundance: -; j_gene: TRBJ2-1
CDR3aa: CASSLSDLNDEQYF; CDR3nt: TGTGCCAGCAGCTTATCCGACCTCAACGACGAGCAGTACTTC; d_gene: -; v_gene: TRBV11-2; abundance: -; j_gene: TRBJ2-7
CDR3aa: CASSLGSGGTYNEQFF; CDR3nt: TGTGCTAGCAGCTTGGGGTCGGGAGGTACCTACAATGAGCAGTTCTTC; d_gene: TRBD2; v_gene: TRBV7-7; abundance: -; j_gene: TRBJ2-1
CDR3aa: CATSREVSQYNEQFF; CDR3nt: TGTGCCACCAGCAGAGAAGTAAGTCAGTACAATGAGCAGTTCTTC; d_gene: -; v_gene: TRBV15; abundance: -; j_gene: TRBJ2-1
CDR3aa: CASSSRDRRGDTQYF; CDR3nt: TGTGCCAGCAGTTCCCGGGACAGGCGGGGAGATACGCAGTATTTT; d_gene: TRBD1; v_gene: TRBV27; abundance: -; j_gene: TRBJ2-3
CDR3aa: CAISPSGAGDTQYF; CDR3nt: TGTGCCATCAGTCCCAGCGGGGCCGGAGATACGCAGTATTTT; d_gene: TRBD2; v_gene: TRBV10-3; abundance: -; j_gene: TRBJ2-3
CDR3aa: CASSPGGQVFTEAFF; CDR3nt: TGTGCCAGCAGCCCCGGAGGACAGGTATTCACTGAAGCTTTCTTT; d_gene: TRBD1; v_gene: TRBV9; abundance: -; j_gene: TRBJ1-1
CDR3aa: CASSKSARNYGYTF; CDR3nt: TGTGCCAGCAGCAAAAGTGCCCGAAACTATGGCTACACCTTC; d_gene: -; v_gene: TRBV7-2; abundance: -; j_gene: TRBJ1-2
CDR3aa: CASSLTVSQREPKEQYF; CDR3nt: TGTGCCAGCAGCTTAACTGTGAGTCAGCGTGAGCCGAAGGAGCAGTACTTC; d_gene: -; v_gene: TRBV11-1; abundance: few; j_gene: TRBJ2-7
CDR3aa: CASSYTVAGAYEQYF; CDR3nt: TGTGCCAGCAGTTACACGGTAGCGGGGGCCTACGAGCAGTACTTC; d_gene: TRBD2; v_gene: TRBV6-5; abundance: few; j_gene: TRBJ2-7
CDR3aa: CATSRLLAGADEQYF; CDR3nt: TGTGCCACCAGCAGACTCCTAGCGGGAGCCGACGAGCAGTACTTC; d_gene: TRBD2; v_gene: TRBV15; abundance: -; j_gene: TRBJ2-7
CDR3aa: CASRTGQGDSYEQYF; CDR3nt: TGTGCCAGCAGAACCGGACAGGGAGACTCCTACGAGCAGTACTTC; d_gene: TRBD1; v_gene: TRBV27; abundance: -; j_gene: TRBJ2-7
CDR3aa: CASSQPWGRETQYF; CDR3nt: TGTGCCAGCAGCCAGCCCTGGGGGCGCGAGACCCAGTACTTC; d_gene: -; v_gene: TRBV7-2; abundance: -; j_gene: TRBJ2-5
CDR3aa: CASNPVLTNTGELFF; CDR3nt: TGTGCCAGCAACCCAGTACTAACTAACACCGGGGAGCTGTTTTTT; d_gene: -; v_gene: TRBV7-2; abundance: -; j_gene: TRBJ2-2
CDR3aa: CSGAGGASDTQYF; CDR3nt: TGCAGCGGTGCAGGGGGCGCATCAGATACGCAGTATTTT; d_gene: TRBD1; v_gene: TRBV29-1; abundance: -; j_gene: TRBJ2-3
CDR3aa: CASSITAGGLSYNEQFF; CDR3nt: TGTGCCAGTAGTATAACCGCGGGAGGCCTATCCTACAATGAGCAGTTCTTC; d_gene: TRBD2; v_gene: TRBV19; abundance: few; j_gene: TRBJ2-1
CDR3aa: CASRRQGGEAFF; CDR3nt: TGTGCCAGCAGAAGACAAGGGGGTGAAGCTTTCTTT; d_gene: -; v_gene: TRBV2; abundance: -; j_gene: TRBJ1-1
CDR3aa: CSVEGFNYEQYF; CDR3nt: TGCAGCGTTGAAGGTTTTAACTACGAGCAGTACTTC; d_gene: -; v_gene: TRBV29-1; abundance: -; j_gene: TRBJ2-7
CDR3aa: CASSFGNTGTEKLFF; CDR3nt: TGTGCCAGCAGCTTTGGGAATACGGGGACGGAAAAACTGTTTTTT; d_gene: -; v_gene: TRBV5-4; abundance: few; j_gene: TRBJ1-4
CDR3aa: CASSSAGDHSYEQYF; CDR3nt: TGTGCCAGCAGTTCGGCAGGGGACCACTCCTACGAGCAGTACTTC; d_gene: -; v_gene: TRBV28; abundance: few; j_gene: TRBJ2-7
CDR3aa: CASSSTTGRARDTQYF; CDR3nt: TGTGCCAGCAGCTCCACGACCGGGAGGGCCCGAGATACGCAGTATTTT; d_gene: TRBD2; v_gene: TRBV27; abundance: -; j_gene: TRBJ2-3
CDR3aa: CASSAVYSGANVLTF; CDR3nt: TGTGCCAGCAGCGCGGTCTACTCTGGGGCCAACGTCCTGACTTTC; d_gene: -; v_gene: TRBV7-2; abundance: -; j_gene: TRBJ2-6
CDR3aa: CASSYEGTYEQYF; CDR3nt: TGTGCCAGCAGTTACGAGGGTACCTACGAGCAGTACTTC; d_gene: -; v_gene: TRBV6-6; abundance: -; j_gene: TRBJ2-7
CDR3aa: CASSQIPGLADNEQFF; CDR3nt: TGCGCCAGCAGCCAGATTCCAGGACTAGCAGACAATGAGCAGTTCTTC; d_gene: TRBD2; v_gene: TRBV5-1; abundance: -; j_gene: TRBJ2-1
CDR3aa: CASTGLAGFHEQYF; CDR3nt: TGTGCCAGCACCGGACTAGCGGGATTCCACGAGCAGTACTTC; d_gene: TRBD2; v_gene: TRBV6-5; abundance: -; j_gene: TRBJ2-7
CDR3aa: CASSPTRQETQYF; CDR3nt: TGTGCCAGCTCACCAACTAGGCAAGAGACCCAGTACTTC; d_gene: -; v_gene: TRBV18; abundance: few; j_gene: TRBJ2-5